This TCR beta chain was sequenced for a study of T cell responses to AZD1222 COVID-19 vaccine. Overall study results and limits: Recipients of two AZD1222 doses showed rising Spike-specific TCR breadth and depth. Regions 160-218 and 743-854 held dominance among vaccine-associated CD4 TCRs, which spanned spike. At baseline, just 5 or 6 AZD1222 recipients tested seropositive.

Germline V gene data show CDR1 as LGHNT and CDR2 as FRNRAP. Losses at the gene ends were 5 bases for V and 8 bases for J; bases not matched to a gene: 13. The CDR3 runs to 16 residues. This clone appeared a single time. The antigen remains undetermined. Assay used: immunoSEQ multiplex PCR; TCRdb lists only in-frame clones, some missing. In the table there are tens of thousands of clones, over 80% of which are singletons. The sample in question was peripheral blood, obtained on day 0 of AZD1222 vaccination. This receptor was identified in an adult in good health. The rearrangement uses TRBV12-5 and TRBJ2-1; 9 bases match TRBD2. Written as DNA, the CDR3 is TGTGCTAGTGGTGATTCGGTTTCGGCGGGAGGGCATGAGCAGTTCTTC. Protein sequence: CASGDSVSAGGHEQFF. Variable domain in full (rest from reference TRBV12-5 and TRBJ2-1): DARVTQTPRHKVTEMGQEVTMRCQPILGHNTVFWYRQTMMQGLELLAYFRNRAPLDDSGMPKDRFSAEMPDATLATLKIQPSEPRDSAVYFCASGDSVSAGGHEQFFGPGTRLTVL.